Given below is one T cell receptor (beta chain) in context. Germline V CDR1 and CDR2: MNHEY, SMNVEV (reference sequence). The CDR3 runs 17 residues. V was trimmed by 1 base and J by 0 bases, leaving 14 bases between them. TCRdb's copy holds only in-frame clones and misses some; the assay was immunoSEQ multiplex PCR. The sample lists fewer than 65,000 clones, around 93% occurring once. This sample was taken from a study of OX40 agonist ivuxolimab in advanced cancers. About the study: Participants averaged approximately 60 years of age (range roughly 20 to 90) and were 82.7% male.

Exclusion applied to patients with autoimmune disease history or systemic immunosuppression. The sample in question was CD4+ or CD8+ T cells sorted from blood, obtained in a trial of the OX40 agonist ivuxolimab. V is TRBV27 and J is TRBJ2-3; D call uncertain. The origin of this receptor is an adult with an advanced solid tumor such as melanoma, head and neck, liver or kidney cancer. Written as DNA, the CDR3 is TGTGCCAGCAGTTTATATCGCCCAGCGCGTAGCACAGATACGCAGTATTTT. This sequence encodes CASSLYRPARSTDTQYF.